The T cell receptor (beta chain) under discussion was sequenced for a study of T cell repertoires in cytomegalovirus infection. About the study: Based on public TCR beta signatures, there were indications of CMV infection and of a matching HLA type.

The CDR3 is 14 residues long. The germline V gene has CDR1 SEHNR and CDR2 FQNEAQ (reference sequence). V was shortened by 5 bases and J by 5 bases, with 10 bases between the two germline ends. One entry per CDR3 protein, called by TCRdb with MiXCR from the reads. This sample has about 490,000 distinct CDR3 sequences; around a quarter occur once, and the top ten carry 13%. The chain carries TRBV7-9 and TRBJ1-6, with D possibly being TRBD1 (5 bases). The clonotype originates from a human donor in good health (CMV status not recorded). Some clones in this sample may be carry-over from other donors' samples. The specimen sequenced was PBMCs. In DNA, the CDR3 is TGTGCCAGCAGCCGACAGTCAGATAATTCACCCCTCCACTTT. This encodes CASSRQSDNSPLHF.